This TCR beta chain stems from a study of T cell responses to AZD1222 COVID-19 vaccine (dated by TCRdb to about 2021). In terms of the full investigation: AZD1222 recipients whose second dose came at about 4 weeks and those whose second dose came at about 12 weeks were combined into one group, since spike-specific TCR depth and breadth did not differ between the two schedules. TCR sequencing was performed for 230 to 250 trial participants, of whom 207 were given two doses of AZD1222 and around 26 were given two doses of MenACWY control vaccine. Trial participants were enrolled by age into subgroups of 18-55, 56-69 and 70-plus years, and 148, 28 and 57 TCR-sequenced participants, respectively, were included in these subgroups.

Overall study results and their limits: The 56-69-year group was small, and its depth increase did not reach significance, likely because of low power. After two AZD1222 doses, spike-specific TCR breadth and depth were significantly higher than at day 0 and than in MenACWY recipients. The vaccine-associated CD4 TCRs covered the entire spike protein, and the dominant responses fell in regions 160-218 and 743-854. Participants were mostly white British, with more females than males. The authors suggested clonal diversity may have been underestimated. Conclusions about previously exposed vaccinees were limited because only 5 or 6 AZD1222 recipients were SARS-CoV-2 seropositive at baseline. Reportedly, close to half of the unique spike-specific TCRs recognized epitopes lying outside the regions that are mutated in the B.1.351 and B.1.1.7 variants. Because no samples from the day 14 peak response were available, repertoires could be characterized only after the peak T cell response.

A note on this clone: No cognate antigen has been identified for it. One base away there is no much larger clone; base qualities are not given.

The CDR3 regions of human TCRbeta chains were subjected to immunosequencing. The original pipeline was this. Repertoire TCRs were matched against a reference library of SARS-CoV-2-specific TCRs generated with the MIRA antigen-specificity platform. Breadth meant the fraction of unique TCRs that were SARS-CoV-2-associated, whereas depth meant the fraction of total T cells that were SARS-CoV-2-associated. Using the MIRA data, every spike-specific TCR was mapped to the spike region that the TCR reacted to and assigned to either a CD4 or a CD8 class. Log10-transformed breadth and depth values were compared by one-way ANOVA with Sidak's multiple comparisons tests. The source is immuneACCESS, and TCRdb retained only in-frame sequences with V and J called. Part of the clones is not carried over; for the studies checked, unresolved V genes explain less than half of this, and the remainder is unexplained. V and J calls and clone size are copied from that table; D and trimming were computed from the DNA. The sample profile shows roughly 71,000 clones; around 85% of them were found once. The ten biggest clones cover roughly 20% of the sample.

The sample's time point label, in plain terms: baseline before first vaccination. Samples from vaccinated people were obtained from the UK trials COV001 and COV002, which included a single-blind randomized controlled phase 2/3 trial of AZD1222 (ChAdOx1 nCoV-19) in healthy adults. For TCRbeta chain sequencing, PBMC samples from trial participants were taken at day 0 and at day 28 after the second dose. Source: peripheral blood, taken on day 0 of AZD1222 vaccination. This receptor was identified in an adult in good health.

The DNA sequence follows: TGCAGCGCTAGGGGCTCAAGGAGCTACGAGCAGTACTTC. It codes for CSARGSRSYEQYF. Recombination connected TRBV29-1 to TRBJ2-7, and perhaps TRBD1 as D gene, on 5 matching bases. The CDR3 has 13 amino acids, counting the end cysteine and phenylalanine. Kept here is only the CDR3 DNA, which spans 39 bases and is read in frame from base 1. Taken from the germline V gene, the CDR1 and CDR2 loops are SQVTM and ANQGSEA. A distance of 16 bases separates the germline ends of V and J, which lose 7 bases and 3 bases respectively.